This T cell receptor (beta chain) comes out of a study of OX40 agonist ivuxolimab in advanced cancers. Study-wide context: Ivuxolimab, which targeted the costimulatory receptor OX40 (CD134), was an agonistic, fully human IgG2 monoclonal antibody. Intravenous ivuxolimab was administered to patients every 2 weeks at six dose levels: 0.01, 0.1, 0.3, 1.5, 3 and 10 mg/kg. Of the approximately 54 patients in dose escalation, about 20 had hepatocellular carcinoma, some 15 had melanoma, 9 had renal cell carcinoma and 9 had head and neck cancer. Peripheral TCRbeta sequencing was intended to test whether TCR sequence diversity was altered and clonal T-cell expansion was caused by ivuxolimab. The monotherapy dose-escalation portion (N of about 47 patients) of the phase I ivuxolimab trial is reported in the paper. In the dose-escalation cohort, around four fifths of patients were male, and the mean age was roughly 56 years with a range of roughly 20 to 80. Patients were allowed to have had prior anti-PD-1, anti-PD-L1 or anti-CTLA-4 therapy, and approximately 37% of the dose-escalation patients had been treated with checkpoint inhibitors. Partial responses occurred in three dose-escalation patients, of whom one had hepatocellular carcinoma and two had cutaneous melanoma.

Points on this clone: Its antigen specificity is not known. Base quality data are lacking; no much larger clone is found one base away.

Genomic DNA was isolated from the sorted cells so that the TCRbeta CDR3 region could be sequenced. The immunoSEQ Assay was used to sequence the TCRbeta CDR3 regions. The clones in this table, taken by TCRdb from immuneACCESS, are in-frame only. Not every clone is retained; where verified, under half of the shortfall comes from an unresolved V gene, and the cause of the rest is unknown. Here the sample has some 70,000 clones; about 83% occur a single time. Clones ranked in the top ten supply 1.4% of the sample. General study outcomes and caveats: On average, CD8+ T cells showed more expanded clones than CD4+ T cells after ivuxolimab. The antigen specificity of the peripheral T cells that underwent clonal expansion was not determined. In the 0.1-3.0 mg/kg groups, partial responders were among the patients with the lowest normalized peripheral clonal expansion, particularly in CD8+ T cells. Low levels of normalized T-cell clonal expansion were also seen in some patients who did not respond. At doses of 0.1 to 3.0 mg/kg, clonal expansion of both CD4+ and CD8+ blood T cells was observed from baseline to week 6.

Patients with a history of autoimmune disease or receiving systemic immunosuppression were excluded from the trial. Peripheral blood for TCR sequencing was collected from all dose cohorts at baseline, on cycle 4 day 1, and on cycle 7 day 1. Samples were obtained from an open-label, multicenter, first-in-human phase I dose-escalation trial of ivuxolimab. Adults with locally advanced or metastatic melanoma, renal cell carcinoma, hepatocellular carcinoma or head and neck squamous cell carcinoma were enrolled in the trial. Before TCR sequencing, CD4+ and CD8+ T cells were separately sorted from peripheral blood. For CDR1 and CDR2, the germline V gene lists MDHEN and SYDVKM. The V and J ends are trimmed by 2 bases and 3 bases, leaving 12 bases between them. Including cysteine and phenylalanine, the CDR3 has 15 amino acids. Of the read, only the CDR3 DNA is kept; its 45 bases are in frame from base 1.

This sequence uses TRBV28 and TRBJ2-3; the D region possibly corresponds to TRBD2 (7 bases align). The TCR was taken from an adult with an advanced solid tumor such as melanoma, head and neck, liver or kidney cancer. The sequenced sample was CD4+ or CD8+ T cells sorted from blood, obtained in a trial of the OX40 agonist ivuxolimab. The DNA sequence is given as TGTGCCAGCAGTTTAGGCGGGGGCCTTACAGATACGCAGTATTTT. Its amino acids are CASSLGGGLTDTQYF.